This T cell receptor beta chain appears in the sequencing data of a study of T cell responses to AZD1222 COVID-19 vaccine. Study-level results: Repertoires in all cases were sampled only once the peak T cell response had passed.

This CDR3 has 14 amino acids. Trimming took 4 bases from V and 7 from J, leaving 11 bases between them. Germline V gives CDR1 LNHDA, CDR2 SQIVND (reference sequence). In the case of this clone: Its target is unknown.

Clones were sequenced by immunoSEQ multiplex PCR, and TCRdb holds only the in-frame ones, with some missing. The table lists more than 95,000 clones, 75% to 90% of them singletons. The clonotype was recovered from an adult in good health. Sequencing used peripheral blood, obtained on day 0 of AZD1222 vaccination. The gene calls are TRBV19 and TRBJ1-6; maybe TRBD1 (5 bases). The CDR3: CASSKWEGNSPLHF. DNA for the CDR3: TGTGCCAGTAGTAAGTGGGAGGGGAATTCACCCCTCCACTTT.